This T cell receptor (beta chain) was observed in a study of CD8+CD57+ T cells in acquired aplastic anemia. All patients picked for sequencing had shown, by flow cytometry, an expansion of CD8+CD57+ cells. Germline CDR1 KGHDR, CDR2 SFDVKD. Trimming stripped 0 bases from V and 2 bases from J, with 9 bases between. The CDR3 has 15 residues. According to the study, genomic DNA was the template for TCR beta VDJ and CDR3 profiling. From the reads, TCRdb called clonotypes with MiXCR, one entry per CDR3 protein. The profile covers fewer than 200,000 distinct CDR3 sequences, with roughly half appearing a single time and about 2% taken by the ten largest.

The chain is built from TRBV24-1 and TRBJ1-1; a possible D gene is TRBD1 (5 bases). This receptor was identified in a human donor with aplastic anemia. Sequenced sample: sorted CD4+, CD8+, or CD8+CD57+ T cells (not recorded which) from PBMCs. The CDR3 sequence: CATSDLRGLNTEAFF. CDR3 DNA: TGTGCCACCAGTGATTTGAGGGGACTTAACACTGAAGCTTTCTTT.